The 26 T cell receptor beta chains given below trace back to one sample, sequenced in a study of shared clonotypes between healthy human individuals. This table comes from immunoSEQ multiplex PCR, and its TCRdb copy is limited to in-frame clones, with some not included. The sample consists of about 700,000 clones, about 74% of them appearing once. Sequencing was done on a sample of memory CD4+ T cells sorted from blood. Described subset: CD45RA-negative fraction. The receptors stem from a woman aged 30 to 39 in good health.

This clone came up a few times. This same CDR3 is encoded by further DNA sequences in the sample. This sequence joins TRBV5-1 and TRBJ2-1, with D tentatively TRBD2 (6 bases). This CDR3 contains 14 residues. Trimming removed 4 bases from V and 7 bases from J, with 15 bases in between. Germline CDR1 SGHRS, CDR2 YFSETQ. CDR3 amino acids: CASSPGTAGNEQFF. In nucleotides, the CDR3 is TGCGCCAGCAGCCCGGGGACCGCGGGGAATGAGCAGTTCTTC.

The chain is built from TRBV11-2 and TRBJ2-6; D perhaps matches TRBD1 (5 bases). This CDR3 spans 16 amino acids. The V end was cut by 1 base, the J end by 0 bases, with 7 bases between. The germline gives CDR1 SGHAT, CDR2 FQNNGV. The CDR3 DNA reads as TGTGCCAGCAGCTTAGGACAGCACTCTGGGGCCAACGTCCTGACTTTC. Protein: CASSLGQHSGANVLTF.

This clone was observed a few times. The chain has TRBV7-9 and TRBJ1-5; D ambiguous. Germline V gene sequence: CDR1 SEHNR, CDR2 FQNEAQ (reference sequence). This CDR3 is 15 amino acids long. The V end lost 5 bases, the J end lost 3 bases, and 14 bases lay between the germline ends. The chain's CDR3 is CASSHDMGPNQPQHF. The CDR3 DNA is TGTGCCAGCAGCCACGATATGGGTCCCAATCAGCCCCAGCATTTT.

This clone was seen only once. The chain employs TRBV7-2 and TRBJ2-1; the D gene could be TRBD1 or TRBD2 (6 bases each). Deletions cut 2 bases from V and 9 bases from J, with 20 bases between. CDR3 length: 16 amino acids. Germline CDR1 SGHTA, CDR2 FQGNSA. CDR3 coding DNA: TGTGCCAGCAGCTTACTGGGAGTAGCGGAGGGGGGTGAGCAGTTCTTC. Protein product: CASSLLGVAEGGEQFF.

This clone has a handful of counts. This chain connects TRBV19 to TRBJ2-5; 9 bases fit TRBD1. Germline V gene lookup returns CDR1 LNHDA and CDR2 SQIVND (reference sequence). The CDR3 runs to 14 residues. J lost 4 bases, V lost 3 bases, and 3 bases had no gene match. CDR3 in DNA: TGTGCCAGTAGTATGTCGACAGGGGGAGAGACCCAGTACTTC. Residues: CASSMSTGGETQYF.

The gene calls are TRBV2 and TRBJ1-4, with 11 bases that match TRBD1. CDR1 is SNHLY, CDR2 FYNNEI, per germline. V gave up 6 bases and J gave up 7 bases; unmatched junction bases: 7. The CDR3 contains 15 residues. CDR3 sequence: CASSRTGGAGEKLFF. CDR3 DNA: TGTGCCAGCAGCCGGACAGGGGGCGCAGGTGAAAAACTGTTTTTT.

This clone was counted ten times or more. This sample also contains other DNA sequences that code for the same CDR3. V usage is TRBV2 and J usage is TRBJ2-1; 12 bases line up with TRBD2. The CDR3 spans 14 residues. Unmatched junction bases numbered 2, after V lost 5 bases and J lost 6 bases. The germline CDR1 and CDR2 sequences are SNHLY and FYNNEI. CDR3 region: CASSRLAGVNEQFF. CDR3 DNA sequence: TGTGCCAGCAGTCGACTAGCGGGAGTCAATGAGCAGTTCTTC.

J is TRBJ2-1 and V is TRBV5-1; 14 bases fit TRBD2. The CDR3 is made up of 14 amino acids. With 4 bases clipped from V and 9 bases from J, the junction kept 3 bases outside the gene matches. The V gene's germline CDR1 is SGHRS and CDR2 YFSETQ. The CDR3 DNA is TGCGCCAGCAGCCTCGGGACTAGCGGGGGTGAGCAGTTCTTC. It specifies CASSLGTSGGEQFF.

This rearrangement joins TRBV2 to TRBJ1-2; D is uncertain. The V end lost 6 bases, the J end lost 2 bases, and 13 bases lay between the germline ends. The CDR3 sequence is 14 residues long. CDR1 and CDR2 (germline): SNHLY, FYNNEI. As DNA, the CDR3 is TGTGCCAGCAGGAAGGTGAGGGAAAACTATGGCTACACCTTC. This sequence encodes CASRKVRENYGYTF.

The V call is TRBV27, the J call TRBJ2-7; 8 positions agree with TRBD1. Unmatched junction bases numbered 7, after V lost 5 bases and J lost 4 bases. The CDR3 length is 14 residues. Germline-derived CDR1 and CDR2 are MNHEY and SMNVEV (reference sequence). For the CDR3, the DNA is TGTGCCAGCAGTGCTGGACAGGGTGGATACGAGCAGTACTTC. Amino acid sequence: CASSAGQGGYEQYF.

The rearrangement links TRBV5-1 to TRBJ2-7; D tentatively reads TRBD1 or TRBD2 (5 bases each). The CDR3 runs 18 residues. The germline V gene encodes CDR1 SGHRS and CDR2 YFSETQ. With 1 base removed from V and 0 bases from J, the gap between germline ends came to 20 bases. The CDR3: CASSLSWDGRLASYEQYF. The CDR3 DNA is TGCGCCAGCAGCTTGAGTTGGGACGGAAGACTTGCCTCCTACGAGCAGTACTTC.

The chain links TRBV28 to TRBJ2-7; 7 bases line up with TRBD1. The germline CDR1 and CDR2 sequences are MDHEN and SYDVKM. J lost 0 bases, V lost 7 bases, and 12 bases had no gene match. The CDR3 contains 16 residues. The CDR3 nucleotides are TGTGCCAGCATCCGACCGGGACAGAGGAGCTCCTACGAGCAGTACTTC. Encoded protein: CASIRPGQRSSYEQYF.

This clone was recorded a few times. The chain carries TRBV19 and TRBJ1-4; TRBD1 is a possible D gene (5 bases). V was cut by 8 bases and J by 3 bases, with 25 bases left in between. There are 18 residues in the CDR3. Germline V CDR1 and CDR2: LNHDA, SQIVND (reference sequence). DNA for the CDR3: TGTGCCAGTCAACCAGAGGGGCCCTTCTCAGCATCTAATGAAAAACTGTTTTTT. Its protein is CASQPEGPFSASNEKLFF.

V is TRBV4-1 and J is TRBJ1-5; no definite D call. V was trimmed by 0 bases and J by 4 bases, leaving 13 bases between them. The germline gives CDR1 MGHRA, CDR2 YSYEKL. The CDR3 spans 16 residues. CDR3 loop: CASSQDWISLNQPQHF. CDR3 bases: TGCGCCAGCAGCCAAGATTGGATAAGTTTAAATCAGCCCCAGCATTTT.

This clone has only one observation. The V and J genes are TRBV27 and TRBJ2-3; 8 bases are a match to TRBD2. Germline loops: CDR1 MNHEY, CDR2 SMNVEV (reference sequence). V dropped 3 bases and J dropped 1; count of bases not matched to a gene: 6. The CDR3 has 16 residues. Written as DNA, the CDR3 is TGTGCCAGCAGTTTCGTGGGAGCGGGAGGCACAGATACGCAGTATTTT. Amino acids: CASSFVGAGGTDTQYF.

With regard to this clone: The identical CDR3 is also encoded by other nucleotide sequences in the sample. The chain combines TRBV20-1 with TRBJ1-5; D not resolved. The germline CDR1 and CDR2 sequences are DFQATT and SNEGSKA (reference sequence). V was clipped by 1 base and J by 6 bases, with 4 bases between them. This CDR3 has 11 residues. The CDR3 protein is CSARGGQPQHF. The CDR3 DNA reads as TGCAGTGCTAGAGGTGGTCAGCCCCAGCATTTT.

This clone was seen a single time. V gene TRBV28 combines with J gene TRBJ1-1; tentatively, D is TRBD1 (5 bases). The V gene lost 6 bases and the J gene lost 3 bases, with 17 bases spanning the gap. CDR3 length equals 15 residues. CDR1 is MDHEN, CDR2 SYDVKM, per germline. This chain's CDR3 is CASSSPRVGHTEAFF. The CDR3 region has the DNA TGTGCCAGCAGCTCCCCCCGGGTGGGGCACACTGAAGCTTTCTTT. The whole variable domain, remainder taken from reference TRBV28 and TRBJ1-1, is DVKVTQSSRYLVKRTGEKVFLECVQDMDHENMFWYRQDPGLGLRLIYFSYDVKMKEKGDIPEGYSVSREKKERFSLILESASTNQTSMYLCASSSPRVGHTEAFFGQGTRLTVV.

CDR3 in amino acids: CASSFLREVINEQFF. In DNA, the CDR3 is TGTGCCAGCAGTTTTTTGCGGGAGGTAATCAATGAGCAGTTCTTC. The genes are TRBV28 and TRBJ2-1, with 8 bases matching TRBD2. Germline V gene data show CDR1 as MDHEN and CDR2 as SYDVKM. This CDR3 is built from 15 residues. Trimming took 3 bases from V and 6 from J; bases not matched to a gene: 7. Full variable domain (rest looked up from reference TRBV28 and TRBJ2-1): DVKVTQSSRYLVKRTGEKVFLECVQDMDHENMFWYRQDPGLGLRLIYFSYDVKMKEKGDIPEGYSVSREKKERFSLILESASTNQTSMYLCASSFLREVINEQFFGPGTRLTVL.

This chain links TRBV25-1 with TRBJ1-2, with a weak D call TRBD1 (6 bases). From germline, CDR1 is MGHDK and CDR2 SYGVNS. This CDR3 has 15 amino acids. Trimming cost V 3 bases and J 8 bases, with 19 bases left between them. CDR3 in DNA: TGTGCCAGCAGTGACTCCAACAGGGCTCTAGGAGGCTACACCTTC. Residues: CASSDSNRALGGYTF.

The chain has TRBV4-1 and TRBJ1-1; no clear D gene. The CDR3 loop spans 15 amino acids. From germline, CDR1 is MGHRA and CDR2 YSYEKL. V dropped 3 bases and J dropped 3 bases, with 14 bases sitting between them. The CDR3 region is CASSHPSDGYTEAFF. CDR3 coding DNA: TGCGCCAGCAGCCATCCCTCGGACGGGTACACTGAAGCTTTCTTT.

This sequence joins TRBV5-1 and TRBJ1-1; the match to TRBD1 covers 11 bases. The CDR3 contains 13 residues. Germline V gene sequence: CDR1 SGHRS, CDR2 YFSETQ. J lost 10 bases, V lost 5 bases, and 7 bases had no gene match. The CDR3 bases are TGCGCCAGCAGGGGACAGGGGGATTACGGAGCTTTCTTT. The encoded protein is CASRGQGDYGAFF. The full variable domain, completed using reference TRBV5-1 and TRBJ1-1, is KAGVTQTPRYLIKTRGQQVTLSCSPISGHRSVSWYQQTPGQGLQFLFEYFSETQRNKGNFPGRFSGRQFSNSRSEMNVSTLELGDSALYLCASRGQGDYGAFFGQGTRLTVV.

The chain joins TRBV6-4 to TRBJ1-5, with a tentative D call TRBD1 (5 bases). V lost 4 bases to trimming and J lost 0 bases, with 25 bases between them. CDR3 length: 20 amino acids. Germline V gives CDR1 MRHNA, CDR2 SNTAGT. The CDR3 DNA sequence: TGTGCCAGCAGTGCCCTCCGACAGACAATAACCCCTTATAGCAATCAGCCCCAGCATTTT. Translated, it gives CASSALRQTITPYSNQPQHF.

The chain combines TRBV28 with TRBJ1-5; D is undetermined. This CDR3 is built from 15 residues. Germline CDR1 reads MDHEN; CDR2 reads SYDVKM. The germline V and J ends were trimmed by 3 bases and 6 bases, with 15 bases remaining between them. The CDR3 sequence is CASSFRFTLAQPQHF. The CDR3, as DNA: TGTGCCAGCAGTTTTCGGTTCACTTTGGCTCAGCCCCAGCATTTT. Using reference TRBV28 and TRBJ1-5 for the parts outside the CDR3, the full variable domain is DVKVTQSSRYLVKRTGEKVFLECVQDMDHENMFWYRQDPGLGLRLIYFSYDVKMKEKGDIPEGYSVSREKKERFSLILESASTNQTSMYLCASSFRFTLAQPQHFGDGTRLSIL.

This chain links TRBV11-3 with TRBJ2-1; weak D call: TRBD1 (6 bases). Germline CDR1 SGHNT, CDR2 YENEEA. This CDR3 is 15 amino acids long. Between the trimmed V and J ends, which lost 1 base and 9 bases, there was a span of 16 bases. The DNA of the CDR3 is TGTGCCAGCAGCTTAGGGACAGCATTAAGCGGTGAGCAGTTCTTC. This sequence encodes CASSLGTALSGEQFF.

The genes are TRBV28 and TRBJ1-5, with 9 bases identical to TRBD1. The CDR3 runs to 15 residues. Germline loops: CDR1 MDHEN, CDR2 SYDVKM. V lost 6 bases to trimming and J lost 5 bases; unmatched junction nucleotides: 8. This CDR3 is CASSRGQGGYQPQHF. For the CDR3, the DNA is TGTGCCAGCAGCCGGGGACAGGGTGGTTATCAGCCCCAGCATTTT. Looking up the rest from reference TRBV28 and TRBJ1-5 gives the full variable domain: DVKVTQSSRYLVKRTGEKVFLECVQDMDHENMFWYRQDPGLGLRLIYFSYDVKMKEKGDIPEGYSVSREKKERFSLILESASTNQTSMYLCASSRGQGGYQPQHFGDGTRLSIL.

This clone was found once. V and J are TRBV2 and TRBJ2-2; tentatively, D is TRBD1 (6 bases). The length of the CDR3 is 15 residues. Deletions cut 3 bases from V and 5 bases from J, with 13 bases between. Per the germline V gene, CDR1 is SNHLY and CDR2 is FYNNEI. This CDR3 reads CASSERDIRTGELFF. The CDR3 DNA reads as TGTGCCAGCAGTGAGAGGGACATTAGGACCGGGGAGCTGTTTTTT.